What follows is one TCR beta chain and its context. The antigen is not known. The data were taken from a study of identifying expanded T cells in peripheral blood. Study-level points and caveats: Approximately 1.2 clones differed between technical replicates, versus about 17 and 20 over time. Variance in clone template counts between approximately 2-week samples significantly increased with total template count across all healthy donors.

Trimming removed 0 bases from V and 8 bases from J, with 25 bases in between. Per the germline V gene, CDR1 is SGHRS and CDR2 is YFSETQ. The CDR3 extends over 18 amino acids. Clones were sequenced by immunoSEQ multiplex PCR, and TCRdb holds only the in-frame ones, with some missing. The sample consists of over 85,000 clones, approximately 88% of them appearing once. Collection occurred without any documented infections or immune events in donors. Sequenced input: blood. The chain has TRBV5-1 and TRBJ2-3; D may match TRBD1 or TRBD2 (5 bases each). The TCR sequence derives from a person between 18 and 75 years old in good health. The CDR3 region has the DNA TGCGCCAGCAGCTTGGGGGGGACCAGGGTGGCCGAGGCTGGTACGCAGTATTTT. Amino acid sequence: CASSLGGTRVAEAGTQYF.